The source of this T cell receptor beta chain is a study of shared clonotypes between healthy human individuals. This clone came up a few times. Profiled with immunoSEQ multiplex PCR; TCRdb holds only in-frame clones, not every one. The sample includes under 750,000 clones, 55% to 80% of them seen just once. This CDR3 has 17 residues. The V gene end was trimmed by 0 bases and the J gene end by 4 bases; junction bases not matched to a gene: 11. Germline V gene data show CDR1 as LGHNA and CDR2 as YNFKEQ. Sequences were obtained from memory CD4+ T cells sorted from blood. Subset indicated: CD45RA-negative fraction. This sequence was found in a woman aged 25 to 39 in good health. The genes are TRBV4-2 and TRBJ2-7, with TRBD2 matching 8 bases. CDR3 in amino acids: CASSQETSGHAGYEQYF. The CDR3 bases are TGTGCCAGCAGCCAAGAAACTAGCGGCCACGCGGGTTACGAGCAGTACTTC.